This T cell receptor (beta chain) was documented in a study of T cells in Graves' hyperthyroidism and ophthalmopathy. Study conclusions and caveats: Before onset, ophthalmopathy was predicted by the model a median around 6.2 months earlier. Stable hyperthyroidism and ophthalmopathy were separated using 13 V-J signatures.

The table lists this clonotype with a few counts. As yet, its antigen is unknown. Exclusions: uncontrolled infection, other autoimmune disease, pregnancy, lactation. On the basis of clinical symptoms, serum thyroxine and TRAb, thyroid ultrasound and orbital computed tomography, diagnoses were made. Trimming took off 7 bases at V and 5 bases at J, with 11 bases between the two ends. The CDR3 totals 12 residues. Germline loops: CDR1 DFQATT, CDR2 SNEGSKA (reference sequence). Amplification of TCR beta CDR3 regions used RNA as the template. In the first-round RT-PCR of the TCR CDR3, the HTBI primer set was used. TCRdb re-called the multiplex PCR reads through MiXCR, storing one row per CDR3 protein. The sample records hundreds of thousands of distinct CDR3 sequences, 45% being singletons.

The chain is built from TRBV20-1 and TRBJ1-4; tentative D call: TRBD1 (5 bases). This receptor was obtained from an adult man with Graves' disease, either hyperthyroidism or ophthalmopathy (not recorded which). The sequenced material came from peripheral blood or thyroid tissue (not recorded which). DNA for the CDR3: TGCAGTGTCAGTGGGGGAAATGAAAAACTGTTTTTT. As protein: CSVSGGNEKLFF.